The source of this TCR beta chain is a study of blood T cell repertoires in COVID-19. The CDR3 contains 16 residues. V lost 5 bases to trimming and J lost 0 bases, with 11 bases between them. Germline values: CDR1 SEHNR, CDR2 FQNEAQ (reference sequence). Clones were sequenced by immunoSEQ multiplex PCR, and TCRdb holds only the in-frame ones, with some missing. This sample carries 220,000 or so clones, 90% of them seen once, and the ten largest clones take less than 15%. Sequencing was carried out using PBMCs or T cells enriched from blood (not recorded which). J is TRBJ2-6 and V is TRBV7-9; a possible D gene is TRBD2 (5 bases). The receptor's source is a man in his thirties or forties who had been exposed to COVID-19. The CDR3, as DNA: TGTGCCAGCAGCACCACTAGACCCTCTGGGGCCAACGTCCTGACTTTC. Translated: CASSTTRPSGANVLTF. Full variable domain (remainder filled in from reference TRBV7-9 and TRBJ2-6): DTGVSQNPRHKITKRGQNVTFRCDPISEHNRLYWYRQTLGQGPEFLTYFQNEAQLEKSRLLSDRFSAERPKGSFSTLEIQRTEQGDSAMYLCASSTTRPSGANVLTFGAGSRLTVL.